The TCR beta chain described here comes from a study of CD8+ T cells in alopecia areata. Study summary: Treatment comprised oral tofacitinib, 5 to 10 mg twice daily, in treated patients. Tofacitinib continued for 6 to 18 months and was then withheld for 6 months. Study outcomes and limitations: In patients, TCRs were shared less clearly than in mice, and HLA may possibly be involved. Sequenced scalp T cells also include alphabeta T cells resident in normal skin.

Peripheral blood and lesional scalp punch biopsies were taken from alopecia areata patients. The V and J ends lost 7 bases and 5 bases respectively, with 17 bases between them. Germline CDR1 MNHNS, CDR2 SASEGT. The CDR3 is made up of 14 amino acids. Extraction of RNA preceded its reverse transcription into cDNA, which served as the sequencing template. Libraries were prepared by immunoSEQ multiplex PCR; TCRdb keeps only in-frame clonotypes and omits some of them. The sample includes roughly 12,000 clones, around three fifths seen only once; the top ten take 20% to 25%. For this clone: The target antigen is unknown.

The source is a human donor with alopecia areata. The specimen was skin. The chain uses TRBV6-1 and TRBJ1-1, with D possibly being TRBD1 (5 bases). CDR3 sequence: CASIGPGRGTEAFF. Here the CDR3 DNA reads TGTGCCAGCATTGGGCCGGGGAGGGGTACTGAAGCTTTCTTT.